The clone carrying this T cell receptor (beta chain) was recorded at least ten times. This CDR3 region has 15 residues. V lost 5 bases and J lost 3; bases outside the gene matches: 7. CDR1 is SGHTA and CDR2 is FQGTGA in the germline V gene. Individual cDNA molecules were tagged with unique molecular identifiers, the study reported. TCRdb redid the calling of the 5' RACE reads with MiXCR, one entry per CDR3 protein. The sample gives tens of thousands of distinct CDR3 sequences, about 10% of which show up once; 5.5% to 7.5% is in the top ten. This record comes from a study of early T cells in non-severe SARS-CoV-2 infection. In the study overall: Bulk RNA isolated from unsorted whole blood underwent sequencing; chains were not paired.

The origin of this receptor is an adult who was a healthcare worker with PCR-confirmed SARS-CoV-2 infection or an uninfected control (not recorded which). The chain has TRBV7-3 and TRBJ2-3; 8 bases align to TRBD2. The sequencing input was whole blood. CDR3: CASSLSGSWTDTQYF. CDR3 sequence (DNA): TGTGCCAGCAGCCTCAGCGGGAGTTGGACAGATACGCAGTATTTT.